This record covers a single TCR beta chain. The same CDR3 also results from other DNA sequences found in this sample. At deep level, the assay was performed. Some clones are missing from TCRdb's copy, which holds only in-frame ones; the method was immunoSEQ multiplex PCR. The table includes some 2.4 million clones, more than 85% detected once. Germline-derived CDR1 and CDR2 are MDHEN and SYDVKM. V lost 9 bases and J 4 bases, leaving 4 bases between the germline ends. This CDR3 spans 10 amino acids. These data come from a study of shared clonotypes between healthy human individuals. The healthy adult donors were HIV-negative and reported no recent acute infections or vaccinations.

This TCR was recovered from a man between 18 and 35 years old in good health. Some clones in this sample may be carry-over from other donors' samples. Sequencing was done on a sample of naive CD4+ T cells from PBMCs. Regarding subset: CD45RA+ positively selected. The V call is TRBV28, the J call TRBJ1-3; D is uncertain. The CDR3 loop reads CASSGNTIYF. The CDR3, as DNA: TGTGCCAGTTCCGGAAACACCATATATTTT.